Presented here are 10 T cell receptor beta chains from one specimen sequenced in a study of cytomegalovirus exposure and HLA in healthy donors. In the PCR, 60 Vbeta and 13 Jbeta primers were used. Data came from immunoSEQ multiplex PCR; TCRdb stores just in-frame clones and leaves some out. Of about 200,000 clones listed, roughly four fifths are singletons. The sample comprised PBMCs. The receptor set was obtained from a middle-aged woman in good health and CMV-seronegative.

This chain joins TRBV5-1 and TRBJ1-5, with a tentative D call TRBD1 (5 bases). CDR1 is SGHRS and CDR2 is YFSETQ in the germline V gene. There are 15 residues in the CDR3. Trimming took off 1 base at V and 2 bases at J, with 10 bases between the two ends. The CDR3 DNA sequence: TGCGCCAGCAGCTTGTTGGGCAGGGGCAATCAGCCCCAGCATTTT. It is translated as CASSLLGRGNQPQHF.

CDR3 DNA sequence: TGTGCCAGCAGCCCCCGGGCGGGCGACAGGGCCGATCGGGAGCAGTACTTC. Translated, it gives CASSPRAGDRADREQYF. The chain is built from TRBV14 and TRBJ2-7; 7 bases line up with TRBD1. This CDR3 is built from 17 residues. V shed 4 bases, J shed 7 bases, and the junction held 19 bases outside the gene matches. CDR1 SGHDN and CDR2 FVKESK come from the germline V gene.

This chain uses TRBV28 with TRBJ2-6; no definite D call. Trimming removed 2 bases from V and 0 bases from J, with 5 bases in between. Germline lookup yields CDR1 MDHEN and CDR2 SYDVKM. The CDR3 runs 15 residues. The CDR3 region is CASSLGSSGANVLTF. The CDR3 bases are TGTGCCAGCAGTTTAGGCAGCTCTGGGGCCAACGTCCTGACTTTC.

This clone was detected only a few times. V is TRBV4-1 and J is TRBJ2-2; 8 bases are shared with TRBD1. J lost 1 base, V lost 4 bases, and 2 bases had no gene match. The CDR3 loop spans 15 amino acids. Germline CDR1 is MGHRA and CDR2 is YSYEKL. The CDR3 DNA follows: TGCGCCAGCAGCCGAGGACAGGGGAACACCGGGGAGCTGTTTTTT. The encoded protein is CASSRGQGNTGELFF.

The DNA for the CDR3 is TGCAGCGTATCATCGGACAGGCGCTCCTACGAGCAGTACTTC. This encodes CSVSSDRRSYEQYF. The rearrangement uses TRBV29-1 and TRBJ2-7, with 7 nucleotides matching TRBD1. Trimming removed 6 bases from V and 0 bases from J; junction bases left unmatched: 8. Germline V gene data show CDR1 as SQVTM and CDR2 as ANQGSEA. The CDR3 covers 14 residues.

This clone has more than one count but fewer than ten. The chain uses TRBV6-5 and TRBJ1-1; TRBD1 might be the D (6 bases). V was cut by 5 bases and J by 0 bases, with 7 bases left in between. CDR3 length: 13 amino acids. Per the germline V gene, CDR1 is MNHEY and CDR2 is SVGAGI. CDR3 in DNA: TGTGCCAGCAGTGGACAGATGAACACTGAAGCTTTCTTT. Encoded protein: CASSGQMNTEAFF.

The chain joins TRBV7-2 to TRBJ2-7; 11 bases align to TRBD2. CDR1 is SGHTA, CDR2 FQGNSA, per germline. This CDR3 has 14 amino acids. The J segment lost 3 bases and the V segment lost 5 bases, leaving 3 bases of the junction unmatched. The CDR3 bases are TGTGCCAGCAGCCTGGGACTAGCGGTCTACGAGCAGTACTTC. It codes for CASSLGLAVYEQYF.

This chain joins TRBV19 and TRBJ1-2; 10 nucleotides agree with TRBD1. CDR3 length equals 15 residues. V shed 5 bases, J shed 8 bases, and the junction held 11 bases outside the gene matches. CDR1 is LNHDA and CDR2 is SQIVND in the germline V gene (reference sequence). Here the CDR3 DNA reads TGTGCCAGTAGTGTGACAGGGGGCTTGACAGACGGCTACACCTTC. Translation: CASSVTGGLTDGYTF.

The rearrangement uses TRBV12-5 and TRBJ2-5; TRBD2 might be the D (6 bases). The last part of the DNA fits TRBJ2-7 better; the J call may be wrong. The CDR3 is made up of 14 amino acids. Germline assignment: CDR1 LGHNT and CDR2 FRNRAP. In DNA, the CDR3 is TGTGCTAGTGGCCCAGGAGACGGGAGTGCCGAGCAGTACTTC. Its translation is CASGPGDGSAEQYF.

The table lists this clone with a few counts. The chain links TRBV5-1 to TRBJ2-1; 9 bases match TRBD2. CDR1 and CDR2 from the germline V gene are SGHRS and YFSETQ. V trimming: 0 bases; J trimming: 3 bases; junction bases outside the gene matches: 7. CDR3 size: 17 residues. DNA of the CDR3: TGCGCCAGCAGCTTGGAAGGGCTAGCGGGACGCTACAATGAGCAGTTCTTC. Protein: CASSLEGLAGRYNEQFF.